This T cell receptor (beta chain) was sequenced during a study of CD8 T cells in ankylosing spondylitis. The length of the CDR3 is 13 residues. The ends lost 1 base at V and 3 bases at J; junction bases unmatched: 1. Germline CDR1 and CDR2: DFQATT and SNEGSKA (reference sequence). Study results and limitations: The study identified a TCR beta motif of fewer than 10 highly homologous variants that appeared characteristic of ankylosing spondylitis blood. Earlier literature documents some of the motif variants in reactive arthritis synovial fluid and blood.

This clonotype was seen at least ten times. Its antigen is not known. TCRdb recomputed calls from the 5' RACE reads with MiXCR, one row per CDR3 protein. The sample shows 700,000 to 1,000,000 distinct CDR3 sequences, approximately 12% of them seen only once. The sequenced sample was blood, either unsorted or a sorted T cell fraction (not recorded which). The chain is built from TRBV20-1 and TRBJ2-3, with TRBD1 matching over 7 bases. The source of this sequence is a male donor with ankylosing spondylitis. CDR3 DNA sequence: TGCAGTGCTAGAGCAGGGGGAACAGATACGCAGTATTTT. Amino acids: CSARAGGTDTQYF.